These 2 T cell receptor beta chains originate from one sample sequenced in a study of T cell responses to AZD1222 COVID-19 vaccine. Generated by immunoSEQ multiplex PCR, the TCRdb table keeps only in-frame clones and is missing some. The sample yields around 120,000 clones, roughly 92% seen once. The source was peripheral blood, collected 28 days after the second AZD1222 dose. These receptors were taken from an adult who received the AZD1222 COVID-19 vaccine.

The chain joins TRBV5-1 to TRBJ2-3; D gene unclear. The CDR3 contains 15 residues. V was clipped by 8 bases and J by 5 bases, with 21 bases between them. Germline V gives CDR1 SGHRS, CDR2 YFSETQ. CDR3 DNA: TGCGCCAGTCGCCCTCCCGGGCCCCCCCAAGATACGCAGTATTTT. Its protein product is CASRPPGPPQDTQYF.

This chain connects TRBV4-3 to TRBJ1-5; D uncertain. V lost 0 bases and J lost 5, with 11 bases in between. The CDR3 is 15 residues long. Germline V gene data show CDR1 as LGHNA and CDR2 as YSLEER. This CDR3 is CASSQELREYQPQHF. The CDR3 DNA reads as TGCGCCAGCAGCCAAGAGCTTCGGGAGTATCAGCCCCAGCATTTT.